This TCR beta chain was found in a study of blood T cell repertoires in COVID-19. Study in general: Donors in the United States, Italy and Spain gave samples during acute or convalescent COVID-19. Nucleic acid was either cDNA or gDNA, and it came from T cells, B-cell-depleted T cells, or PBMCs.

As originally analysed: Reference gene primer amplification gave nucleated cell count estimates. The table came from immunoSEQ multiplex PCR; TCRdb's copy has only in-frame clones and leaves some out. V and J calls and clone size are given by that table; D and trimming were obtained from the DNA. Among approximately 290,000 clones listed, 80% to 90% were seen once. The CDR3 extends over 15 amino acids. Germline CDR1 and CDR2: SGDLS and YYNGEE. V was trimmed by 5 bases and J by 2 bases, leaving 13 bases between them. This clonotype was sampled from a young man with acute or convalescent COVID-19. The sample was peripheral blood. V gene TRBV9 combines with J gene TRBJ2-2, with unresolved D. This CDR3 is CASSHYTTNTGELFF. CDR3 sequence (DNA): TGTGCCAGCAGTCACTACACGACCAACACCGGGGAGCTGTTTTTT.